This TCR beta chain comes out of a study of T cell responses to AZD1222 COVID-19 vaccine. Only in-frame clones appear in the TCRdb table, and some are missing; sequencing was by immunoSEQ multiplex PCR. The top ten clones hold roughly 7% of a sample with 100,000 to 130,000 clones, roughly 90% of them seen once. V was pared by 8 bases and J by 2 bases, with 15 bases between. The CDR3 runs to 15 residues. The germline V gene encodes CDR1 SGHVS and CDR2 FQNEAQ. The J gene is TRBJ2-2, the V gene TRBV7-8; D not certain. The sequence was collected from an adult in good health. Specimen: peripheral blood, collected on day 0 of AZD1222 vaccination. The CDR3 spells CASFLGQDNTGELFF. The CDR3 bases are TGTGCCAGCTTCCTAGGGCAGGATAACACCGGGGAGCTGTTTTTT.